This T cell receptor beta chain was retrieved from a study of T cell repertoires in cytomegalovirus infection. Broader study findings: People with CMV and the relevant HLA were identified by cumulative public TCR beta family frequency.

TCRdb re-analysed the reads in MiXCR, keeping a single row per CDR3 protein. The sample includes roughly 180,000 distinct CDR3 sequences, 20% to 25% of them seen just once. The V and J ends lost 2 bases and 4 bases, in that order; junction bases with no gene match: 4. There are 14 residues in the CDR3. Looked up from germline, CDR1 is MGHRA and CDR2 is YSYEKL. Remarks on this clonotype: Its antigen is unknown.

The TCR was taken from a human donor in good health (CMV status not recorded). Some clones in this sample may be carry-over from other donors' samples. The sample here was CD8+ T cells from cultured PBMCs, taken from culture after CMV antigen stimulation. V gene TRBV4-1 combines with J gene TRBJ1-1; TRBD1 agrees at 7 bases. The CDR3 DNA reads TGCGCCAGCAGCCAAAGGGGGCTAGGCACTGAAGCTTTCTTT. Protein: CASSQRGLGTEAFF.